This record looks at one T cell receptor (beta chain) sequence and its context. The data stem from a study of T cells in Graves' hyperthyroidism and ophthalmopathy. CDR1 MNHEY and CDR2 SVGEGT come from the germline V gene. Trimming took off 5 bases at V and 11 bases at J, with 20 bases between the two ends. This CDR3 region has 14 residues. Authors of the study amplified TCR beta CDR3 regions from RNA transcripts. The HTBI set primed first-round TCR CDR3 RT-PCR. TCRdb called the multiplex PCR reads again in MiXCR, with one record for every CDR3 protein. The sample includes more than 50,000 distinct CDR3 sequences, roughly 58% seen only once; the top ten take approximately 3.4%.

The V and J genes are TRBV6-2 or TRBV6-3 and TRBJ2-3, with D possibly being TRBD2 (7 bases). This TCR was sampled from a woman aged 55-70 years with Graves' ophthalmopathy. The sequencing input was blood. The CDR3 is CASSPGGHYNEQYF. Written as DNA, the CDR3 is TGTGCCAGCAGTCCGGGGGGACACTACAATGAGCAGTATTTT.